The 2 T cell receptor beta chains below all came from one sample that was sequenced in a study of OX40 agonist ivuxolimab in advanced cancers. The protocol was immunoSEQ multiplex PCR, while the TCRdb copy is restricted to in-frame clones and leaves out a portion. The table includes 55,000 to 70,000 clones, roughly 85% detected once. This sample comprised CD4+ or CD8+ T cells sorted from blood, obtained in a trial of the OX40 agonist ivuxolimab. These receptors were collected from an adult with an advanced solid tumor such as melanoma, head and neck, liver or kidney cancer.

The V gene is TRBV28, the J gene TRBJ1-1; 8 bases agree with TRBD1. The CDR3 is 13 amino acids. Germline V gene lookup returns CDR1 MDHEN and CDR2 SYDVKM. V was clipped by 10 bases and J by 4 bases; unmatched bases: 8. CDR3 sequence: CATTGQGGTEAFF. Written as DNA, the CDR3 is TGTGCCACCACCGGACAGGGTGGCACTGAAGCTTTCTTT. Full variable domain (missing parts from reference TRBV28 and TRBJ1-1): DVKVTQSSRYLVKRTGEKVFLECVQDMDHENMFWYRQDPGLGLRLIYFSYDVKMKEKGDIPEGYSVSREKKERFSLILESASTNQTSMYLCATTGQGGTEAFFGQGTRLTVV.

The V and J genes are TRBV7-2 and TRBJ1-4; D unclear. Trimming left V 3 bases short and J 7 bases short, with 12 bases between. Germline CDR1 reads SGHTA; CDR2 reads FQGNSA. This CDR3 region has 14 residues. CDR3 sequence reads: CASSFQRGGEKLFF. The DNA for the CDR3 is TGTGCCAGCAGCTTTCAACGGGGAGGTGAAAAACTGTTTTTT.